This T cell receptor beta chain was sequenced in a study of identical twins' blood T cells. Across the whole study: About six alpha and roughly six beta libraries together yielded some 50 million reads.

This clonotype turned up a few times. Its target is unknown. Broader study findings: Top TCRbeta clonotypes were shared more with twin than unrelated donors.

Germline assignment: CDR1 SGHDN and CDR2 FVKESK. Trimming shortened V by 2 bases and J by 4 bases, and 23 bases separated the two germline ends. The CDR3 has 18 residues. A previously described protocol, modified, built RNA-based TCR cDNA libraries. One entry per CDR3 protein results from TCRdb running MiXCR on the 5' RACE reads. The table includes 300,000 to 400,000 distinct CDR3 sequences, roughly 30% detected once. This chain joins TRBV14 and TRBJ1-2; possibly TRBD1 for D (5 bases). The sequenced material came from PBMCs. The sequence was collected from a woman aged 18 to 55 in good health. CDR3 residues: CASSQSPLSTEPPYGYTF. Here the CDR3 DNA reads TGTGCCAGCAGCCAAAGCCCCCTTTCGACAGAACCACCCTATGGCTACACCTTC.